This is a list of T cell receptor beta chains from one sample in a study of T cells after yellow fever vaccination. Using its own MiXCR run on the 5' RACE reads, TCRdb lists one record per CDR3 protein. The sample lists 78,000 or so distinct CDR3 sequences; about 7.7% were seen once. The sequenced sample was CD8+ T cells sorted from PBMCs, obtained roughly 10 days after the first yellow fever vaccination. These receptors all stem from a man between 18 and 29 years old who received the YFV17D yellow fever vaccine. The CDR3 runs from the conserved cysteine through the conserved F or W. A D gene is named only where the DNA matches it firmly. The size of a clone is reported for some rows only, either as once, few or many, or as a class for expanded clones.

V gene	J gene	clone size	D gene	CDR3 DNA	CDR3 protein
TRBV4-1	TRBJ2-1	many	TRBD2	TGCGCCAGCAGCCCCTGGGGGTCGGGGGGGAGCTCCTACAATGAGCAGTTCTTC	CASSPWGSGGSSYNEQFF
TRBV5-1	TRBJ1-2	many	.	TGCGCCAGCAGCTTGGATGGGGTATCTCGGCCCTATGGCTACACCTTC	CASSLDGVSRPYGYTF
TRBV12-2	TRBJ1-6	.	.	TGTGCAAGTCGCAGACAGGGATTTGCACCCCTCCACTTT	CASRRQGFAPLHF
TRBV27	TRBJ2-3	many	.	TGTGCCAGCAGTGAAGCCGACGCAGGGGTGGCAGATACGCAGTATTTT	CASSEADAGVADTQYF
TRBV7-9	TRBJ2-4	many	.	TGTGCCAGCAGCACGTGGCCCAAAAACATTCAGTACTTC	CASSTWPKNIQYF
TRBV11-1	TRBJ2-1	.	.	TGTGCCAGCAGCTTAGAGACGACAGGACTACTCTCCTACAATGAGCAGTTCTTC	CASSLETTGLLSYNEQFF
TRBV7-9	TRBJ1-2	.	TRBD1	TGTGCCAGCAGCTTAGCGGGACAGGGCGCTAACTATGGCTACACCTTC	CASSLAGQGANYGYTF
TRBV29-1	TRBJ2-3	many	.	TGCAGCGTTGAACGGGACAACACAGATACGCAGTATTTT	CSVERDNTDTQYF
TRBV4-3	TRBJ2-2	.	.	TGCGCCAGCAGCCAAGATTTGGGACACGAAACCGGGGAGCTGTTTTTT	CASSQDLGHETGELFF
TRBV7-9	TRBJ2-7	few	.	TGTGCCAGCAGCCCCATTGACCGTCCGCACTACGAGCAGTACTTC	CASSPIDRPHYEQYF
TRBV6-5	TRBJ2-5	medium-sized	TRBD2	TGTGCCAGCAGTTACTCGGGACTAGCGGGGGGAGAGACCCAGTACTTC	CASSYSGLAGGETQYF
TRBV29-1	TRBJ2-1	many	.	TGCAGCGTTGAAAGGGGGGCGGGGAGATCCTACAATGAGCAGTTCTTC	CSVERGAGRSYNEQFF
TRBV11-2	TRBJ2-1	many	TRBD2	TGTGCCAGCAGCCCGGGGGGGTCTACTGAGCAGTTCTTC	CASSPGGSTEQFF
TRBV7-9	TRBJ2-4	few	TRBD1	TGTGCCAGCAGCTTAGGAAGTAGGGGGCTCGCCAAAAACATTCAGTACTTC	CASSLGSRGLAKNIQYF
TRBV7-6	TRBJ2-3	many	.	TGTGCCAGCAGCTTAGTAGGGCGGCCAAGCACAGATACGCAGTATTTT	CASSLVGRPSTDTQYF
TRBV7-6	TRBJ1-2	many	TRBD1	TGTGCCAGCAGCCCCGAAAGTGAAGGGGGCGGCTATGGCTACACCTTC	CASSPESEGGGYGYTF
TRBV18	TRBJ2-2	.	TRBD2	TGTGCCAGCTCACCAACTCTAGCGGGGGGGCCCTCGACCGGGGAGCTGTTTTTT	CASSPTLAGGPSTGELFF
TRBV4-3	TRBJ2-1	many	TRBD1	TGCGCCAGCAGCCCCCTGGGACAGAACCAAAATGAGCAGTTCTTC	CASSPLGQNQNEQFF
TRBV5-1	TRBJ2-3	many	.	TGCGCCAGCAGGGCAGCGGGCGGAGCAGATACGCAGTATTTT	CASRAAGGADTQYF
TRBV12-3/TRBV12-4	TRBJ2-3	few	TRBD2	TGTGCCAGCACCTCGAATAGCGGGGGGACCACAGATACGCAGTATTTT	CASTSNSGGTTDTQYF
TRBV19	TRBJ2-1	.	.	TGTGCCACCCTAGGGAGCTCCTACAATGAGCAGTTCTTC	CATLGSSYNEQFF
TRBV12-5	TRBJ1-6	.	.	TGTGTTAGTGGTTTGGGGGGTAGGAATTCACCCCTCCACTTT	CVSGLGGRNSPLHF
TRBV7-9	TRBJ1-3	once	.	TGTGCCAGCAGCTTCCCCGGGACGGGCATCGGAAACACCATATATTTT	CASSFPGTGIGNTIYF
TRBV13	TRBJ2-2	many	.	TGTGCCAGCAGCTTAGGCCGGGGCAACGGGACCGGGGAGCTGTTTTTT	CASSLGRGNGTGELFF
TRBV4-3	TRBJ2-6	many	.	TGCGCCAGCAGCCAAGATGCCGGTACCGGGGCCAACGTCCTGACTTTC	CASSQDAGTGANVLTF
TRBV19	TRBJ2-3	.	.	TGTGCCAGTAGGAGACGTCCAGGTGCAGATACGCAGTATTTT	CASRRRPGADTQYF
TRBV28	TRBJ1-5	.	.	TGTGCCAGCAGTTTATTCACGGAAGGTCAGCCCCAGCATTTT	CASSLFTEGQPQHF
TRBV11-2	TRBJ2-4	few	.	TGTGCCAGCAGCCCAACTGCCCGACTTGCCAAAAACATTCAGTACTTC	CASSPTARLAKNIQYF
TRBV3-1	TRBJ2-5	many	TRBD2	TGTGCCAGCAGCCCGCGTTTAGCGGGGGTTCAAGAGACCCAGTACTTC	CASSPRLAGVQETQYF
TRBV29-1	TRBJ2-5	many	.	TGCAGCGTTGAATCCAGGGCGGAGACCCAGTACTTC	CSVESRAETQYF
TRBV7-3	TRBJ2-1	few	.	TGTGCCAGCAGCTTATACGCATCTCCAAAGCTCAATGAGCAGTTCTTC	CASSLYASPKLNEQFF
TRBV29-1	TRBJ2-1	.	TRBD1	TGCAGCGTTGATACTACCGGACAGGGTAACAATGAGCAGTTCTTC	CSVDTTGQGNNEQFF
TRBV4-3	TRBJ1-1	many	TRBD1	TGCGCCAGCAGCCAAGATGATAGGACAGGGTTGATAACTGAAGCTTTCTTT	CASSQDDRTGLITEAFF
TRBV5-1	TRBJ2-7	many	.	TGCGCCAGCAGCTTGGCCGGGCAAAGAGCTGGGGAGCAGTACTTC	CASSLAGQRAGEQYF
TRBV5-1	TRBJ2-1	many	TRBD1	TGCGCCAGCAGTCCACAGGGGAATGAGCAGTTCTTC	CASSPQGNEQFF
TRBV4-2	TRBJ2-3	.	TRBD2	TGTGCCAGCAGCCAGAGACTAGCGGGGAGCACAGATACGCAGTATTTT	CASSQRLAGSTDTQYF